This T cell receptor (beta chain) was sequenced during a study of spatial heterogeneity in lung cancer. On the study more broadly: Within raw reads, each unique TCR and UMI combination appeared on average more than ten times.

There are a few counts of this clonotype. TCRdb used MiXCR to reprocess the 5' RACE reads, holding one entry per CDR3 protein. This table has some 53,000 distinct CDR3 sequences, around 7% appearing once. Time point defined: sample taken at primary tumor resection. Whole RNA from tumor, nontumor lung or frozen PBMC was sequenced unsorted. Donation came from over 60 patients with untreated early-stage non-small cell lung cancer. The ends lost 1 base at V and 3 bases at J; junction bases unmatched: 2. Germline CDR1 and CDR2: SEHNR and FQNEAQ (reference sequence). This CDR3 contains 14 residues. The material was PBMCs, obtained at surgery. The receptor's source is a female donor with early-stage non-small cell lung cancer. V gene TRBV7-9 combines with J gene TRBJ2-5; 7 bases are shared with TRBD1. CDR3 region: CASSLVGTEETQYF. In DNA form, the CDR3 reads TGTGCCAGCAGCTTAGTTGGGACAGAAGAGACCCAGTACTTC.